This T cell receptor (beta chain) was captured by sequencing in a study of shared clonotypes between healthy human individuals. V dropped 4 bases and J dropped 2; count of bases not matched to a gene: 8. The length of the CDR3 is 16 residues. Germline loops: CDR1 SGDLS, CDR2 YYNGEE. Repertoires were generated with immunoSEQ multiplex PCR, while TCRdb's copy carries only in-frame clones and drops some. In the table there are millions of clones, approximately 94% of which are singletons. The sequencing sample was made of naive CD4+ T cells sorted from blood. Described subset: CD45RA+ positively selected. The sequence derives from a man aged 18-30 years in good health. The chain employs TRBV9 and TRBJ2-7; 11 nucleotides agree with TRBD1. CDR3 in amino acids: CASSPRGDRGAYEQYF. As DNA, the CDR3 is TGTGCCAGCAGCCCCCGTGGGGACAGGGGGGCCTACGAGCAGTACTTC.